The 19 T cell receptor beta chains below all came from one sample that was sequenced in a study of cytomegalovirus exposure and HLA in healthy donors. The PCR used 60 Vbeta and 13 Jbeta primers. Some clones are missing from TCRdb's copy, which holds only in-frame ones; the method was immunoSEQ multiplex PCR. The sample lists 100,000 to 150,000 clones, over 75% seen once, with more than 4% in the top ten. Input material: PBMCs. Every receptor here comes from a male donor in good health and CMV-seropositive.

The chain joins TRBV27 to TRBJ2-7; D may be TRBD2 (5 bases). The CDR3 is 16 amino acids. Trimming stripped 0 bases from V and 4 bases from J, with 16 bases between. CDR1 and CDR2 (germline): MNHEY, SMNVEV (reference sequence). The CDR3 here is CASSLSSGERRYEQYF. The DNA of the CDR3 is TGTGCCAGCAGTTTATCTAGTGGGGAGAGAAGATACGAGCAGTACTTC.

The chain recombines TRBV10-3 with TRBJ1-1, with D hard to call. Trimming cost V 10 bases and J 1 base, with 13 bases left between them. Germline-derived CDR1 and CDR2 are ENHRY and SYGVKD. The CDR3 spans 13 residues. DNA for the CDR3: TGTGCCACCACGTTCCAAGCGAACACTGAAGCTTTCTTT. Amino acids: CATTFQANTEAFF.

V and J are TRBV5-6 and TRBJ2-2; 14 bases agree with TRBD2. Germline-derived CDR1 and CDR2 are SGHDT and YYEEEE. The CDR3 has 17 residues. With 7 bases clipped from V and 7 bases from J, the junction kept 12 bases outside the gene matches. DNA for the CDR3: TGTGCCAGCGGATTGGATGGGACTAGCGGGAGAATCGGGGAGCTGTTTTTT. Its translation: CASGLDGTSGRIGELFF.

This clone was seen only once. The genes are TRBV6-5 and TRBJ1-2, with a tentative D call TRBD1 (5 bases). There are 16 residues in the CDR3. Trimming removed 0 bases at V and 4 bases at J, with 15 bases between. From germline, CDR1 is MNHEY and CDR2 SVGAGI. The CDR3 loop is CASSYSGRVIGYGYTF. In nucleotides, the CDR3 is TGTGCCAGCAGTTACTCGGGCAGGGTGATTGGCTATGGCTACACCTTC.

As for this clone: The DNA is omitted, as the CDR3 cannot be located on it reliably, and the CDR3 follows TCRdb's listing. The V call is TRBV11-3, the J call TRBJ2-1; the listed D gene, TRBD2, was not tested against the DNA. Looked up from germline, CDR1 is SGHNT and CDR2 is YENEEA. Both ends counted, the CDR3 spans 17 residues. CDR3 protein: CASFLWSKTSLRDEQFF.

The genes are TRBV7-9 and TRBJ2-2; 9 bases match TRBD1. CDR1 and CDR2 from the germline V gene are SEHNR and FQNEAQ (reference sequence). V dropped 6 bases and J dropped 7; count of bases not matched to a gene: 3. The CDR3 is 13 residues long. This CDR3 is CASRGQGIGELFF. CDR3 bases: TGTGCCAGCAGGGGACAGGGTATCGGGGAGCTGTTTTTT.

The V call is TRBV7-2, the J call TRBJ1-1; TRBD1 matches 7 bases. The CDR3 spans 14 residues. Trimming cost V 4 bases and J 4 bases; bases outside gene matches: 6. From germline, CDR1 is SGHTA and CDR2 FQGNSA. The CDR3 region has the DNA TGTGCCAGCAGCTATTACAGGGGAACCACTGAAGCTTTCTTT. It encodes CASSYYRGTTEAFF.

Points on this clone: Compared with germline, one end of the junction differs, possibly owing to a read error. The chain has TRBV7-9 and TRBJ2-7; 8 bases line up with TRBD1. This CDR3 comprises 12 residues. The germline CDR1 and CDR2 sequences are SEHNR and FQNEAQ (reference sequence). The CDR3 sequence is CSSRTGTGGQYF. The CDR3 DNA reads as TGTTCCAGCAGGACGGGAACAGGGGGGCAGTACTTC.

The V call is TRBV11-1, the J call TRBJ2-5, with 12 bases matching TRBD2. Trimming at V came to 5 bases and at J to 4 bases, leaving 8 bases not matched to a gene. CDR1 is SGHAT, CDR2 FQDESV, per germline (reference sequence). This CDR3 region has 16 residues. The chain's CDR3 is CASSGRLAGDIETQYF. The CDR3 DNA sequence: TGTGCCAGCAGCGGGCGACTAGCGGGAGATATAGAGACCCAGTACTTC.

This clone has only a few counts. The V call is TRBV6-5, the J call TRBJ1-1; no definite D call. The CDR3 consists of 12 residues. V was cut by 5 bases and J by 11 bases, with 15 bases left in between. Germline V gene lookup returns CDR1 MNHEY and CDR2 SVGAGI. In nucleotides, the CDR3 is TGTGCCAGCAGTGCCCGGGATACGAGGGCTTTCTTT. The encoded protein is CASSARDTRAFF.

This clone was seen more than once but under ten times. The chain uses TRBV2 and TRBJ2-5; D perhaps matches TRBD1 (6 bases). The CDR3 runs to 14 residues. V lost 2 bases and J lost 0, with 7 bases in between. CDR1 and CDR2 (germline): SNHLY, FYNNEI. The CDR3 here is CASSEQGYQETQYF. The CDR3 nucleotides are TGTGCCAGCAGTGAACAGGGGTACCAAGAGACCCAGTACTTC.

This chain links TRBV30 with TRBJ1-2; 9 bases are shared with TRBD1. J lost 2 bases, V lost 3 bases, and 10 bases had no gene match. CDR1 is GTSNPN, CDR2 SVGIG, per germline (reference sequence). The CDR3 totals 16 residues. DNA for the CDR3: TGTGCCTGGAGCCCCTTGCGGGGACAGGGAAACTATGGCTACACCTTC. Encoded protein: CAWSPLRGQGNYGYTF.

The CDR3 bases are TGCGCCAGCAGCGATCAGGGGCGCACTGAAGCTTTCTTT. This gives the protein CASSDQGRTEAFF. The V and J genes are TRBV5-1 and TRBJ1-1; D is perhaps TRBD1 (6 bases). Between the trimmed V and J ends, which lost 4 bases and 4 bases, there was a span of 11 bases. CDR1 and CDR2 (germline): SGHRS, YFSETQ. The CDR3 has 13 residues.

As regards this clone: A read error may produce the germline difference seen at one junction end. For the CDR3, the DNA is TGTGCCAGCATTCCCGGACAAACTCGGAACGCTGAAGCTTTCTTT. Translated: CASIPGQTRNAEAFF. This chain uses TRBV6-5 with TRBJ1-1; D possibly corresponds to TRBD1 (5 bases). The CDR3 covers 15 residues. In germline, CDR1 is MNHEY, CDR2 SVGAGI.

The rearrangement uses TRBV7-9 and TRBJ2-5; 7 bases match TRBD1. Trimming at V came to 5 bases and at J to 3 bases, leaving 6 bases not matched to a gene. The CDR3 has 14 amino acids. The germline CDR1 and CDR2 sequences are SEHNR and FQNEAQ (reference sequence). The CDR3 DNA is TGTGCCAGCAGCATCGACAGGGATAAAGAGACCCAGTACTTC. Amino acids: CASSIDRDKETQYF.

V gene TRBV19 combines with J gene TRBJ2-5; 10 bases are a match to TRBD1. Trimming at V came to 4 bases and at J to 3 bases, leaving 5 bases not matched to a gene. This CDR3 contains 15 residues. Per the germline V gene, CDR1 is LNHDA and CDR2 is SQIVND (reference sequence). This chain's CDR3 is CASSKTTGGKETQYF. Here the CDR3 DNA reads TGTGCCAGTAGTAAAACGACAGGGGGCAAAGAGACCCAGTACTTC. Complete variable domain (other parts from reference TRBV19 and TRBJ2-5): DGGITQSPKYLFRKEGQNVTLSCEQNLNHDAMYWYRQDPGQGLRLIYYSQIVNDFQKGDIAEGYSVSREKKESFPLTVTSAQKNPTAFYLCASSKTTGGKETQYFGPGTRLLVL.

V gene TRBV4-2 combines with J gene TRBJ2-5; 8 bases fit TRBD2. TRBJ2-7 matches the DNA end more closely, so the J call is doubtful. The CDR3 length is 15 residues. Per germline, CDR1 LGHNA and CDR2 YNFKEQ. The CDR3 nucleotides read TGTGCCAGCAGCCAGAGCGGGGGCGACTCCTACGAGCAGTACTTC. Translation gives CASSQSGGDSYEQYF.

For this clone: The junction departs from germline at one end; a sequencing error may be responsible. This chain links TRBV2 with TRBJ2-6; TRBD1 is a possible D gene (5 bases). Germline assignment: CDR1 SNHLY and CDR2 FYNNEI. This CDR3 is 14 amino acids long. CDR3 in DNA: TGTGCCAGCAGTGATATCTCTGGGGCCAACGGCCTGACTTTC. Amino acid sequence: CASSDISGANGLTF.

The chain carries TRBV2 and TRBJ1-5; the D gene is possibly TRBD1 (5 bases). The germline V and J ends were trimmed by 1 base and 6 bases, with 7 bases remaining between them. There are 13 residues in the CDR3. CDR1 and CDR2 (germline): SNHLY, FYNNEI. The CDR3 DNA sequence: TGTGCCAGCAGTGAAGAAAGGGGTCAGCCCCAGCATTTT. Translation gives CASSEERGQPQHF.